Below are 2 T cell receptor beta chains sequenced from a single sample in a study of blood T cell repertoires in COVID-19. The assay was immunoSEQ multiplex PCR, and TCRdb's table has in-frame clones only and misses some. Of about 190,000 clones listed, roughly 80% are singletons. The sequenced material came from peripheral blood. Source of these receptors: a man aged 50-59 years who had recovered from COVID-19.

The chain has TRBV18 and TRBJ2-3, with TRBD2 identical over 13 bases. Germline values: CDR1 KGHSH, CDR2 LQKENI. This CDR3 has 17 amino acids. The ends lost 4 bases at V and 0 bases at J; junction bases unmatched: 4. CDR3 sequence reads: CASSRTSGRGSTDTQYF. CDR3 nucleotides: TGTGCCAGCTCACGGACTAGCGGGAGAGGGAGCACAGATACGCAGTATTTT.

The V and J genes are TRBV28 and TRBJ1-4; D remains unclear. This CDR3 is 15 amino acids long. Deletions cut 4 bases from V and 1 base from J, with 10 bases between. From germline, CDR1 is MDHEN and CDR2 SYDVKM. Here the CDR3 reads CASSSRGLTNEKLFF. CDR3 bases: TGTGCCAGCAGTTCCCGAGGTCTAACTAATGAAAAACTGTTTTTT.